This T cell receptor (beta chain) is drawn from a study of T cell responses to AZD1222 COVID-19 vaccine. As for the study in general: It was second doses at about 4 or about 12 weeks that were pooled.

The germline gives CDR1 LGHDT, CDR2 YNNKEL (reference sequence). This CDR3 comprises 13 residues. V lost 0 bases and J lost 3, with 3 bases in between. Data came from immunoSEQ multiplex PCR; TCRdb stores just in-frame clones and leaves some out. The sample consists of about 96,000 clones, roughly nine tenths of them appearing once. Study-level findings and limits: Clonal diversity was possibly underestimated, and the donors were mostly white British, with more females. Two doses of AZD1222 preceded a rise in Spike-specific TCR breadth and depth. Repertoires were obtained only post-peak T cell response.

In the case of this clone: Its target is unknown.

The rearrangement uses TRBV3-1 (or the pseudogene TRBV3-2) and TRBJ1-5; no clear D gene. The sequence was obtained from an adult in good health. The sequences come from peripheral blood, collected on day 0 of AZD1222 vaccination. For the CDR3, the DNA is TGTGCCAGCAGCCAAGATAACAATCAGCCCCAGCATTTT. Translation: CASSQDNNQPQHF.